This T cell receptor (beta chain) derives from a study of blood T cell repertoires in COVID-19. Study in general: PBMCs, B-cell-depleted T cells, or T cells provided the cDNA or gDNA that made up the material.

TCRdb's table, derived via immunoSEQ multiplex PCR, lists solely in-frame clones and lacks some. The sample records roughly 340,000 clones, roughly nine tenths being singletons. This clone was seen only once. CDR3 size: 14 residues. Germline V gene sequence: CDR1 SGHRS, CDR2 YFSETQ. V lost 1 base to trimming and J lost 5 bases, with 10 bases between them. The sample comprised PBMCs or T cells enriched from blood (not recorded which). The chain couples TRBV5-1 to TRBJ2-1; no firm D call. The sequence was obtained from a man between 18 and 29 years old who had recovered from COVID-19. The CDR3 nucleotides are TGCGCCAGCAGCTTGCCCACAACAGACAATGAGCAGTTCTTC. This translates into CASSLPTTDNEQFF.